This T cell receptor (beta chain) was sequenced during a study of T cell clonality in common variable immunodeficiency. Measured with immunoSEQ multiplex PCR; TCRdb has only the in-frame clones, and not every one. Listed here are 30,000 to 40,000 clones without any singletons, the top ten holding approximately 7%. This clone has at least ten counts. Its specificity is not known. The CDR3 end falls 3 residues outside the read, so it is completed with the germline J gene. Study results and limitations: What drives increased CVID clonality needs T cell subpopulation sequencing. CVID subjects had higher TCRbeta clonality than healthy controls, most marked in about a third. Reportedly, TCR beta sequences from common variable immunodeficiency showed fewer deletions and N-nucleotide insertions. CVID patient heterogeneity limited repertoire-clinical complication correlations. Fewer TCRbeta clones were shared among CVID subjects than controls.

V dropped 4 bases and J dropped 0 bases, with 13 bases sitting between them. The CDR3 covers 15 residues. The germline V gene has CDR1 DFQATT and CDR2 SNEGSKA (reference sequence). The specimen was peripheral blood mononuclear cells. The TCR sequence derives from a human donor with common variable immunodeficiency. V usage is TRBV20-1 and J usage is TRBJ2-1; TRBD2 is a possible D gene (5 bases). The sequenced CDR3 bases are TGCAGTGCTACAACGGACTGGAGCTCCTACAATGAG. Translating gives CSATTDWSSYNE. The full CDR3 protein reads CSATTDWSSYNEQFF.